The 11 T cell receptor beta chains below were found in one sample sequenced in a study of blood T cells in healthy people across ages. A second PCR, run for about 7 to 11 cycles, used a sample-barcoded 5' primer plus a J-beta primer mix. Each CDR3 protein is one row after TCRdb ran MiXCR on the 5' RACE reads. Of around 750,000 distinct CDR3 sequences detected, approximately 55% appear once; the ten largest clones hold approximately 41%. The sample consisted of blood. The receptors shown here come from a man older than 75 in good health.

This chain connects TRBV6-1 to TRBJ1-1; D is unclear. With 6 bases removed from V and 3 bases from J, the gap between germline ends came to 8 bases. The CDR3 loop spans 12 amino acids. Germline CDR1 MNHNS, CDR2 SASEGT. The CDR3 bases are TGTGCCAGCAGGGTGGCGCACACTGAAGCTTTCTTT. This translates into CASRVAHTEAFF.

This chain connects TRBV28 to TRBJ1-4, with TRBD1 as a possible D gene (6 bases). The CDR3 sequence is 15 residues long. The V gene's germline CDR1 is MDHEN and CDR2 SYDVKM. Trimming took off 6 bases at V and 8 bases at J, with 19 bases between the two ends. The DNA of the CDR3 is TGTGCCAGCAGGGAGGGAGGGCAGGGGAGGGAAAAACTGTTTTTT. It yields the protein CASREGGQGREKLFF.

This chain uses TRBV20-1 with TRBJ1-5, with TRBD1 identical over 8 bases. CDR1 is DFQATT and CDR2 is SNEGSKA in the germline V gene (reference sequence). There are 16 residues in the CDR3. The ends lost 5 bases at V and 0 bases at J; junction bases unmatched: 9. The CDR3 region is CSARPGQAFSNQPQHF. In nucleotides, the CDR3 is TGCAGTGCTCGACCGGGACAGGCGTTTAGCAATCAGCCCCAGCATTTT.

V usage is TRBV27 and J usage is TRBJ2-7, with 9 bases that match TRBD1. J was trimmed by 3 bases and V by 1 base; bases with no gene match: 13. This CDR3 has 18 amino acids. Germline values: CDR1 MNHEY, CDR2 SMNVEV (reference sequence). CDR3 nucleotide sequence: TGTGCCAGCAGTTTATTGGGGGGGATCGGGACAGGGAACTACGAGCAGTACTTC. Translation gives CASSLLGGIGTGNYEQYF.

V is TRBV29-1 and J is TRBJ2-5, with 8 bases aligning to TRBD2. Germline CDR1 and CDR2: SQVTM and ANQGSEA. J gave up 2 bases and V 6 bases, and 8 bases lay outside the gene matches. The CDR3 runs 14 residues. DNA of the CDR3: TGCAGCGTGAGGATTACTAGCGGACAAGAGACCCAGTACTTC. Translating gives CSVRITSGQETQYF.

There are a few counts of this clonotype. This chain uses TRBV10-1 with TRBJ2-7; D remains ambiguous. Germline CDR1 and CDR2: WNHNN and SYGVQD (reference sequence). The CDR3 is 15 amino acids. Deletions cut 0 bases from V and 2 bases from J, with 11 bases between. The CDR3 DNA reads TGCGCCAGCAGTGAGTCGTTGGGCCTAACCTACGAGCAGTACTTC. The encoded protein is CASSESLGLTYEQYF.

The V and J genes are TRBV11-2 and TRBJ2-5; 14 nucleotides align to TRBD2. The end of the DNA is better explained by TRBJ2-7, so the J call may be wrong. Per germline, CDR1 SGHAT and CDR2 FQNNGV. This CDR3 spans 14 amino acids. CDR3 region: CASRGLAGANEQYF. The CDR3 DNA reads TGTGCCAGCAGGGGACTAGCGGGAGCCAACGAGCAGTACTTC.

The gene calls are TRBV12-3 or TRBV12-4 and TRBJ2-1, with 11 bases matching TRBD2. With 5 bases clipped from V and 7 bases from J, the junction kept 7 bases outside the gene matches. The CDR3 length is 15 residues. The CDR3 loop is CASSRHTSGSNEQFF. The CDR3 nucleotides read TGTGCCAGCAGTCGCCATACTAGCGGGAGTAATGAGCAGTTCTTC.

The chain combines TRBV7-9 with TRBJ1-4; tentative D call: TRBD1 (5 bases). Trimming removed 5 bases at V and 8 bases at J, with 15 bases between. There are 14 residues in the CDR3. CDR1 SEHNR and CDR2 FQNEAQ come from the germline V gene (reference sequence). This CDR3 is CASSRRDVPEKLFF. As DNA, the CDR3 is TGTGCCAGCAGCCGACGGGACGTTCCAGAAAAACTGTTTTTT.

CDR3 DNA sequence: TGTGCCAGCAGCGGATGGGTCCCCGACCACGAGCAGTACTTC. Translating gives CASSGWVPDHEQYF. The rearrangement uses TRBV14 and TRBJ2-7, with D unresolved. Germline-derived CDR1 and CDR2 are SGHDN and FVKESK. The CDR3 length is 14 residues. V was trimmed by 5 bases and J by 5 bases, leaving 16 bases between them.

The V call is TRBV24-1, the J call TRBJ1-2, with TRBD1 as a possible D gene (5 bases). This CDR3 spans 14 amino acids. Trimming removed 4 bases at V and 6 bases at J, with 14 bases between. Germline CDR1 KGHDR, CDR2 SFDVKD. CDR3 protein: CATSDTGTAHGYTF. CDR3 coding DNA: TGTGCCACCAGTGACACCGGGACGGCCCATGGCTACACCTTC.